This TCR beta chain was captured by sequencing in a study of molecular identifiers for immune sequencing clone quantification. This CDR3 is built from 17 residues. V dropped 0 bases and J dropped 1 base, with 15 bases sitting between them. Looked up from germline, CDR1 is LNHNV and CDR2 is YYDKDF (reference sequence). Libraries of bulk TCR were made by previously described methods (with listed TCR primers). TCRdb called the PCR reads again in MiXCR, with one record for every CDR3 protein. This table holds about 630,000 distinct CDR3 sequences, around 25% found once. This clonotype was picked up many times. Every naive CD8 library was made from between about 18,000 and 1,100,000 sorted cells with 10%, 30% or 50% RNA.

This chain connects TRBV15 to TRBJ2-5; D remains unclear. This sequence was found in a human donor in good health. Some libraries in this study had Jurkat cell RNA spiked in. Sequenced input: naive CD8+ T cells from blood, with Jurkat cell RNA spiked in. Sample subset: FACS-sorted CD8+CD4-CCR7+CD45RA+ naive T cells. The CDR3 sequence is CATSRDRNTGLQETQYF. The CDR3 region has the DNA TGTGCCACCAGCAGAGATCGGAATACGGGCCTCCAAGAGACCCAGTACTTC.